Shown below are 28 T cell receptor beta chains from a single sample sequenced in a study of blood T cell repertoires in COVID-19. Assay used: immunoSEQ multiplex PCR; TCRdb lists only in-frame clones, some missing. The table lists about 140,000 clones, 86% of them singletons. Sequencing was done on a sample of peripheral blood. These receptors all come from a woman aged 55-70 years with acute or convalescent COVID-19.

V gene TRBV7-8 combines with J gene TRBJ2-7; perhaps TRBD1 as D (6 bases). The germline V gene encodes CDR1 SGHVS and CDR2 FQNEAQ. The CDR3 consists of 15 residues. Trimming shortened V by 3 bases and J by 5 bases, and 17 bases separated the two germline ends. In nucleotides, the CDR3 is TGTGCCAGCAGCTTCTTAGGGGGAAGTAAGGACGAGCAGTACTTC. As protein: CASSFLGGSKDEQYF.

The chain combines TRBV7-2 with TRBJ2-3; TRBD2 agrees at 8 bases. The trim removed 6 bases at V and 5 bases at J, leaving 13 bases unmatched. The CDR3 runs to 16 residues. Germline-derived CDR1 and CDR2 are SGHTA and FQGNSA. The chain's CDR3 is CASSSRSGGAKDTQYF. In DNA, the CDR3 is TGTGCCAGCAGTTCTAGGTCGGGGGGGGCAAAAGATACGCAGTATTTT.

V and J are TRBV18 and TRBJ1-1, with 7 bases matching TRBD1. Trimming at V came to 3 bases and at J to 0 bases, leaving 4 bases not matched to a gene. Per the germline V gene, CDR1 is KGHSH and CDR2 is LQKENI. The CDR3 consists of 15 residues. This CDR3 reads CASSPDRVMNTEAFF. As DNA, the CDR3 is TGTGCCAGCTCACCTGACAGGGTGATGAACACTGAAGCTTTCTTT.

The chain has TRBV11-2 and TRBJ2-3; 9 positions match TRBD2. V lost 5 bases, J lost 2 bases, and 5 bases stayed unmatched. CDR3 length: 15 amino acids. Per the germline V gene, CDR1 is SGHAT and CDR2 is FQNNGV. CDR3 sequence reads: CASSGSGGNTDTQYF. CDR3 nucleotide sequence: TGTGCCAGCAGCGGTAGCGGGGGAAACACAGATACGCAGTATTTT.

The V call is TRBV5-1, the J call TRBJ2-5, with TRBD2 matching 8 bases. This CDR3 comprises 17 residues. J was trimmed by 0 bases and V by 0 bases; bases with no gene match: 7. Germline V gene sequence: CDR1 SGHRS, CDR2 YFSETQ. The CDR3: CASSLETTGGYQETQYF. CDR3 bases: TGCGCCAGCAGCTTGGAAACTACGGGGGGGTACCAAGAGACCCAGTACTTC.

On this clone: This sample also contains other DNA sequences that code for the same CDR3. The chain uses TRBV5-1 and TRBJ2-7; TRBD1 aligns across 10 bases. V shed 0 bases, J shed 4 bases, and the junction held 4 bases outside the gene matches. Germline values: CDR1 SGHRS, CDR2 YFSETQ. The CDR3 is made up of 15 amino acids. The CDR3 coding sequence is TGCGCCAGCAGCTTGGGCGGGACAGGGGTATACGAGCAGTACTTC. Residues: CASSLGGTGVYEQYF.

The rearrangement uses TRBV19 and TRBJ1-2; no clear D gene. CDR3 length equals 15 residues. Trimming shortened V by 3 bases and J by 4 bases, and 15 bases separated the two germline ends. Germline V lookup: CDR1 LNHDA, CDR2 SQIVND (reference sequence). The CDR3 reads CASSIIKGGAYGYTF. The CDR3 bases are TGTGCCAGTAGTATCATAAAGGGAGGTGCCTATGGCTACACCTTC. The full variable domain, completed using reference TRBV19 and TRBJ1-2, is DGGITQSPKYLFRKEGQNVTLSCEQNLNHDAMYWYRQDPGQGLRLIYYSQIVNDFQKGDIAEGYSVSREKKESFPLTVTSAQKNPTAFYLCASSIIKGGAYGYTFGSGTRLTVV.

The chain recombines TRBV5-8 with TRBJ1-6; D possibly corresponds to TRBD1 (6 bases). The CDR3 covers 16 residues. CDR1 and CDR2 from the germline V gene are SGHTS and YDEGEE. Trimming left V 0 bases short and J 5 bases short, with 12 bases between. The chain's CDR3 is CASSLEGGQNNSPLHF. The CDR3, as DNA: TGTGCCAGCAGCTTGGAAGGGGGTCAGAATAATTCACCCCTCCACTTT.

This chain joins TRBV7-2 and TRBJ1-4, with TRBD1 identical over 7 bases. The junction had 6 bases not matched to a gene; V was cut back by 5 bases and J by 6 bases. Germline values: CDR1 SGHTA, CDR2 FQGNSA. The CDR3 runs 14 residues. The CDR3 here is CASSIQGVHEKLFF. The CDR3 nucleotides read TGTGCCAGCAGCATCCAGGGGGTGCATGAAAAACTGTTTTTT.

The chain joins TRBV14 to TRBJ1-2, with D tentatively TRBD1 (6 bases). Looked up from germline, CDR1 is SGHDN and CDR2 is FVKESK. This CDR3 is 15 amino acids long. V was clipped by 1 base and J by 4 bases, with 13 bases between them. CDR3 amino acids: CASSQGGGAGYGYTF. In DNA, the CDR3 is TGTGCCAGCAGCCAAGGCGGGGGCGCCGGCTATGGCTACACCTTC.

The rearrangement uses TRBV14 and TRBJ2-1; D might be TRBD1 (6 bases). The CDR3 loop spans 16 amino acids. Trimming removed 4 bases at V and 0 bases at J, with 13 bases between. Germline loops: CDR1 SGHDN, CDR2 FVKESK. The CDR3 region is CASSRVQGSSYNEQFF. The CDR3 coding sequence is TGTGCCAGCAGCCGGGTGCAGGGGAGCTCCTACAATGAGCAGTTCTTC.

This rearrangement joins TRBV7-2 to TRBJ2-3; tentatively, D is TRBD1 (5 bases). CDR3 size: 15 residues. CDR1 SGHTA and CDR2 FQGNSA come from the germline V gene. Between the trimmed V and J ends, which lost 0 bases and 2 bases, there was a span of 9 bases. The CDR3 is CASSLAGHNTDTQYF. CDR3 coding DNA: TGTGCCAGCAGCTTAGCCGGACACAACACAGATACGCAGTATTTT.

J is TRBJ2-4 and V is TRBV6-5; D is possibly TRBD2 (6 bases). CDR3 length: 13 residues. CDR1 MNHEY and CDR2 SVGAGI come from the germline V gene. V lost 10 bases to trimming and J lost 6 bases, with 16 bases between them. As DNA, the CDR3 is TGTGCCACCCGGATGGGAGGAGCAAACATTCAGTACTTC. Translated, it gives CATRMGGANIQYF.

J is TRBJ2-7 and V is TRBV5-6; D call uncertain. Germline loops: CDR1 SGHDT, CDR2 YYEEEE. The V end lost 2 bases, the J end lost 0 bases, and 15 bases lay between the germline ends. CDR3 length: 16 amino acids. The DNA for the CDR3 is TGTGCCAGCAGCTTATATGCTGGCCTTACCTCCTACGAGCAGTACTTC. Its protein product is CASSLYAGLTSYEQYF.

CDR3 sequence: CASSFSSRLQNIQYF. DNA of the CDR3: TGTGCCAGCAGCTTTTCTTCCAGGCTTCAAAACATTCAGTACTTC. This chain uses TRBV7-2 with TRBJ2-4; no reliable D call. The V gene lost 3 bases and the J gene lost 5 bases, with 14 bases spanning the gap. The CDR3 contains 15 residues. Germline lookup yields CDR1 SGHTA and CDR2 FQGNSA.

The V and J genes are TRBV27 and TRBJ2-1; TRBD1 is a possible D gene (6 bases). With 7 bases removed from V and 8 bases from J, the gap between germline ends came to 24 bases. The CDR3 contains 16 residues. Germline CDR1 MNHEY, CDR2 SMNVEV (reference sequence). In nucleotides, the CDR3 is TGTGCCAGCATCTCCTCGACAGGTCTTCTTGGGGATGAGCAGTTCTTC. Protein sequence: CASISSTGLLGDEQFF.

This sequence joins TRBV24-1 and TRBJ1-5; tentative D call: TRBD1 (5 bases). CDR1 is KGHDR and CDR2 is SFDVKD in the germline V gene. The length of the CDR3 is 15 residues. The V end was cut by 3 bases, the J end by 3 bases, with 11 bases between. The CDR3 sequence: CATSDRQGPNQPQHF. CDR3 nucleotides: TGTGCCACCAGTGATCGTCAGGGCCCCAATCAGCCCCAGCATTTT.

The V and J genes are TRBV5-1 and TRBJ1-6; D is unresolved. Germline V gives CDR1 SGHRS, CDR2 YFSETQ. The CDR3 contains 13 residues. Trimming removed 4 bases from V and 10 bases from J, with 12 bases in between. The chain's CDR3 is CASSLRERSPLHF. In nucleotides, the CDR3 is TGCGCCAGCAGCCTCCGGGAGAGGTCACCCCTCCACTTT.

CDR3: CASSQDPANRGQDYGYTF. The DNA for the CDR3 is TGCGCCAGCAGCCAAGACCCCGCGAACAGGGGGCAGGACTATGGCTACACCTTC. This sequence joins TRBV4-3 and TRBJ1-2; 9 bases are shared with TRBD1. J gave up 3 bases and V 0 bases, and 11 bases lay outside the gene matches. In germline, CDR1 is LGHNA, CDR2 YSLEER. The CDR3 runs to 18 residues.

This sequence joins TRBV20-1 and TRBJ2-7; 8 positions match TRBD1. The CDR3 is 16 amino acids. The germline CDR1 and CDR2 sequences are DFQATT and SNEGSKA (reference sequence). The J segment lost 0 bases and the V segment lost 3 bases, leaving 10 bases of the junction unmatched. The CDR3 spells CSASQGARGVSYEQYF. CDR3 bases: TGCAGTGCTAGTCAGGGGGCGAGAGGAGTCTCCTACGAGCAGTACTTC.

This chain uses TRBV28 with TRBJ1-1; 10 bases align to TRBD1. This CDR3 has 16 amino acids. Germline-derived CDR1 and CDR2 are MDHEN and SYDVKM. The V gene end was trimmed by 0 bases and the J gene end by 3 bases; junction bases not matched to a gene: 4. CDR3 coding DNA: TGTGCCAGCAGTTTATGGACAGGGGGCCGGGACACTGAAGCTTTCTTT. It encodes CASSLWTGGRDTEAFF.

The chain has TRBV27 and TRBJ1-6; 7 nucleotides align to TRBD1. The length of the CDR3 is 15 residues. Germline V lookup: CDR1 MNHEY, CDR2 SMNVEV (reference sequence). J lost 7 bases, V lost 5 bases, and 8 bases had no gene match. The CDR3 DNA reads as TGTGCCAGCAGTCCAAGACAGGGAGGCAATTCACCCCTCCACTTT. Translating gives CASSPRQGGNSPLHF.

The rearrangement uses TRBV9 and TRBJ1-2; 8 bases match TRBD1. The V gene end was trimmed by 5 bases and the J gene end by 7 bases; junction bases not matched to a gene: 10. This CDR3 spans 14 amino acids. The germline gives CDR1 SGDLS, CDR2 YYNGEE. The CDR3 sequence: CASRLPGGVSGYTF. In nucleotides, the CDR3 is TGTGCCAGCAGACTCCCAGGGGGCGTTTCTGGCTACACCTTC.

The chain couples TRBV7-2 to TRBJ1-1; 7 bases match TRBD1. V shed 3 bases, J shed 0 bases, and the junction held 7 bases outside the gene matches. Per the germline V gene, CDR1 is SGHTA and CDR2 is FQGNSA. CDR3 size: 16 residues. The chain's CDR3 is CASSFLGGALNTEAFF. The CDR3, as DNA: TGTGCCAGCAGCTTCTTAGGGGGCGCCTTGAACACTGAAGCTTTCTTT.

As DNA, the CDR3 is TGTGCCAGTACGTGGCAGGAAGAGTACGAGCAGTACTTC. The encoded protein is CASTWQEEYEQYF. This chain links TRBV12-3 or TRBV12-4 with TRBJ2-7; no firm D call. V was trimmed by 9 bases and J by 4 bases, leaving 16 bases between them. CDR3 length: 13 residues.

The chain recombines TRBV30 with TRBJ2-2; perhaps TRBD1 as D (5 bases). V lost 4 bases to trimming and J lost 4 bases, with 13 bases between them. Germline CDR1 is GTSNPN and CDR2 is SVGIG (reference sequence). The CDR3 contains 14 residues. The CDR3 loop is CAWTPSRGTGELFF. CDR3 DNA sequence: TGTGCCTGGACTCCCAGTAGGGGCACCGGGGAGCTGTTTTTT.

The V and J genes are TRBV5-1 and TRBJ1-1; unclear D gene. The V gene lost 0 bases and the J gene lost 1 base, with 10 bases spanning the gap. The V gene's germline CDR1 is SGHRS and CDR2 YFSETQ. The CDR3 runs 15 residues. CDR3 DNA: TGCGCCAGCAGCTTGGCACGGGGTGGGAACACTGAAGCTTTCTTT. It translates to CASSLARGGNTEAFF. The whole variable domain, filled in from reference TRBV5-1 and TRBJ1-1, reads KAGVTQTPRYLIKTRGQQVTLSCSPISGHRSVSWYQQTPGQGLQFLFEYFSETQRNKGNFPGRFSGRQFSNSRSEMNVSTLELGDSALYLCASSLARGGNTEAFFGQGTRLTVV.

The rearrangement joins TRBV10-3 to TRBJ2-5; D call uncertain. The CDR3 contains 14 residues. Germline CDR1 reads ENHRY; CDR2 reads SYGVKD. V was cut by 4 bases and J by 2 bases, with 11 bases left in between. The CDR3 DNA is TGTGCCATCAGTGCCCAACAAGTACAAGAGACCCAGTACTTC. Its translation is CAISAQQVQETQYF.